This TCR beta chain is from a study of blood T cell repertoires in COVID-19. Across the whole study: Sample material is recorded as cDNA or gDNA derived from T cells, B-cell-depleted T cells, or PBMCs.

The assay was immunoSEQ multiplex PCR, and TCRdb's table has in-frame clones only and misses some. The table has some 150,000 clones, roughly nine tenths seen once. Sequenced material: peripheral blood. The receptor was derived from a woman in her sixties or seventies with acute or convalescent COVID-19.

The CDR3 region is CASSYWASQYQETQYF. The CDR3 DNA reads TGTGCCAGCAGTTACTGGGCCTCACAGTACCAAGAGACCCAGTACTTC. This chain connects TRBV6-6 to TRBJ2-5; unclear D gene. Germline CDR1 MNHNY, CDR2 SVGAGI (reference sequence). The CDR3 consists of 16 residues. Trimming left V 1 base short and J 0 bases short, with 12 bases between.